The clone carrying this TCR beta chain is labeled as medium-sized. Sequenced by immunoSEQ multiplex PCR; TCRdb stores in-frame clones only, minus some. The sample lists around 63,000 clones, roughly 88% seen once, with 1.3% in the top ten. V was clipped by 6 bases and J by 7 bases; unmatched bases: 13. The length of the CDR3 is 16 residues. Per the germline V gene, CDR1 is MRHNA and CDR2 is SNTAGT. These data are taken from a study of blood T cell repertoires in COVID-19. Study overall: Sample material is recorded as cDNA or gDNA derived from T cells, B-cell-depleted T cells, or PBMCs.

The source of this sequence is a woman aged 80 or older with acute or convalescent COVID-19. The chain joins TRBV6-4 to TRBJ2-2; 8 bases are shared with TRBD2. Sequenced: peripheral blood. The CDR3 reads CASSSSAGGLGGELFF. DNA for the CDR3: TGTGCCAGCAGCTCGTCGGCGGGAGGCCTCGGCGGGGAGCTGTTTTTT.